This TCR beta chain stems from a study of T cells in Graves' hyperthyroidism and ophthalmopathy. The germline V and J ends were trimmed by 0 bases and 6 bases, with 8 bases remaining between them. The germline CDR1 and CDR2 sequences are MGHRA and YSYEKL. The CDR3 is made up of 14 amino acids. Amplification of TCR beta CDR3 regions used RNA as the template. An initial round of RT-PCR targeting the TCR CDR3 relied on the HTBI primer set. MiXCR, applied by TCRdb to the multiplex PCR reads, yields one record per CDR3 protein. The table records more than 300,000 distinct CDR3 sequences, around 20% of them present only once. This clonotype appeared a few times.

The sequence came from a man between 18 and 29 years old with Graves' ophthalmopathy. The sequenced sample consisted of blood. The J gene is TRBJ2-2, the V gene TRBV4-1; no reliable D call. Here the CDR3 reads CASSQDDGSGELFF. CDR3 nucleotide sequence: TGCGCCAGCAGCCAAGATGACGGATCCGGGGAGCTGTTTTTT.